This passage covers 8 T cell receptor beta chains from one sample sequenced in a study of CD8+CD57+ T cells in acquired aplastic anemia. According to the study, genomic DNA was the template for TCR beta VDJ and CDR3 profiling. TCRdb reanalysed the reads using MiXCR and keeps one entry per CDR3 protein. The table records under 200,000 distinct CDR3 sequences, under 50% of them present only once. Previously, flow cytometry had revealed CD8+CD57+ cell expansion in the patients chosen for sequencing. The sample was sorted CD4+, CD8+, or CD8+CD57+ T cells (not recorded which) from PBMCs. Receptors were obtained from a human donor with aplastic anemia.

The chain employs TRBV9 and TRBJ1-5, with a tentative D call TRBD1 (6 bases). This CDR3 has 16 residues. Germline loops: CDR1 SGDLS, CDR2 YYNGEE. Trimming removed 4 bases at V and 1 base at J, with 15 bases between. The CDR3 DNA is TGTGCCAGCAGCCAAGCTGGGGACAAGAGCAATCAGCCCCAGCATTTT. This translates into CASSQAGDKSNQPQHF.

This clonotype came up a few times. V usage is TRBV5-1 and J usage is TRBJ2-1; D perhaps matches TRBD2 (5 bases). In germline, CDR1 is SGHRS, CDR2 YFSETQ. Trimming took 2 bases from V and 9 from J, leaving 18 bases between them. The CDR3 is made up of 15 amino acids. CDR3 sequence: CASSLSPTSPTEQFF. CDR3 nucleotides: TGCGCCAGCAGCTTATCCCCCACTAGTCCCACTGAGCAGTTCTTC.

The sample holds a few counts of this clonotype. CDR3 in DNA: TGTGCCAGCAGCCAGGGTCTCACAGGAGGGACCCAGTACTTC. Translation gives CASSQGLTGGTQYF. The chain has TRBV14 and TRBJ2-5; perhaps D is TRBD1 or TRBD2 (5 bases each). Per germline, CDR1 SGHDN and CDR2 FVKESK. Trimming removed 3 bases at V and 7 bases at J, with 15 bases between. CDR3 size: 14 residues.

The chain carries TRBV5-1 and TRBJ2-1, with 10 bases matching TRBD2. The CDR3 contains 17 residues. Germline loops: CDR1 SGHRS, CDR2 YFSETQ. V lost 0 bases, J lost 5 bases, and 8 bases stayed unmatched. CDR3 loop: CASSLAAGLAAHNEQFF. Written as DNA, the CDR3 is TGCGCCAGCAGCTTGGCTGCTGGACTAGCGGCCCACAATGAGCAGTTCTTC. Supplemented by reference TRBV5-1 and TRBJ2-1, the full variable domain reads KAGVTQTPRYLIKTRGQQVTLSCSPISGHRSVSWYQQTPGQGLQFLFEYFSETQRNKGNFPGRFSGRQFSNSRSEMNVSTLELGDSALYLCASSLAAGLAAHNEQFFGPGTRLTVL.

This clonotype has a handful of counts. A much larger clone sits a single nucleotide away, making a read error possible. This likely comes from a read error, as the CDR3 has no conserved phenylalanine or tryptophan at its end. The DNA is left out, because the CDR3 cannot be placed on it with certainty; the CDR3 is given as TCRdb lists it. The chain links TRBV5-1 to TRBJ2-5; the table assigns TRBD2, which was not confirmed against the DNA. From its first to its last residue, the CDR3 has 14 amino acids. CDR1 and CDR2 (germline): SGHRS, YFSETQ. The CDR3 reads CAGSLWTSGGASVS.

This clonotype was detected a few times. The chain uses TRBV7-6 and TRBJ2-2; D is ambiguous. This CDR3 region has 11 residues. CDR1 and CDR2 from the germline V gene are SGHVS and FNYEAQ. V was clipped by 3 bases and J by 10 bases, with 6 bases between them. The chain's CDR3 is CASSLGQELFF. CDR3 sequence (DNA): TGTGCCAGCAGCTTGGGCCAGGAGCTGTTTTTT.

This clonotype was recorded a few times. Given the absence of the conserved phenylalanine or tryptophan at the CDR3 end, a read error is likely. The DNA is left out, because the CDR3 cannot be placed on it with certainty; the CDR3 is given as TCRdb lists it. This chain uses TRBV7-8 with TRBJ2-7. The CDR3 numbers 8 amino acids, ends counted. Germline values: CDR1 SGHVS, CDR2 FQNEAQ. This CDR3 is CASSLVIM.

This clonotype was observed a single time. The chain carries TRBV29-1 and TRBJ2-7; D possibly matches TRBD1 or TRBD2 (5 bases each). CDR3 length: 12 residues. Germline CDR1 SQVTM, CDR2 ANQGSEA. Trimming removed 7 bases at V and 3 bases at J, with 13 bases between. The CDR3 DNA reads TGCAGCGGAAGGGACGGAGTCTACGAGCAGTACTTC. Translated, it gives CSGRDGVYEQYF.